This T cell receptor (beta chain) is drawn from a study of blood T cell repertoires in COVID-19. Study in general: Samples representing acute and convalescent COVID-19 were sourced from the United States, Italy and Spain. In each case, the material was cDNA or gDNA derived from T cells, B-cell-depleted T cells, or PBMCs.

CDR1 MNHEY and CDR2 SMNVEV come from the germline V gene (reference sequence). The V and J ends lost 3 bases and 6 bases respectively, with 9 bases between them. CDR3 length equals 14 residues. Under the authors' procedure: Amplification from reference gene primers served as the basis for estimated nucleated cell counts. TCRdb's table, derived via immunoSEQ multiplex PCR, lists solely in-frame clones and lacks some. The V and J calls and clone size are taken from that table; D and trimming were inferred from the DNA. The top ten hold 6.9% of the sample, which has around 82,000 clones, around 90% seen once.

The genes are TRBV27 and TRBJ1-6; D is possibly TRBD1 (5 bases). This TCR was recovered from a human donor in a cohort sampled during active COVID-19. Sequencing was carried out using peripheral blood. CDR3: CASSLGLGNSPLHF. CDR3 DNA sequence: TGTGCCAGCAGTTTGGGACTCGGTAATTCACCCCTCCACTTT.